Shown below are 3 T cell receptor beta chains from a single sample sequenced in a study of blood T cell repertoires in COVID-19. Generated by immunoSEQ multiplex PCR, the TCRdb table keeps only in-frame clones and is missing some. The sample yields some 120,000 clones, 88% seen once. The specimen sequenced was peripheral blood. The receptor set was obtained from a human donor in a cohort sampled during active COVID-19.

The chain's CDR3 is CASSIRIYNEQFF. The CDR3, as DNA: TGTGCCAGTAGTATCCGTATTTACAATGAGCAGTTCTTC. The gene calls are TRBV19 and TRBJ2-1; no clear D. The V and J ends lost 3 bases and 4 bases respectively, with 7 bases between them. Germline V gene lookup returns CDR1 LNHDA and CDR2 SQIVND (reference sequence). This CDR3 region has 13 residues.

The count of this clone is one. The rearrangement uses TRBV29-1 and TRBJ2-3, with 7 bases lining up with TRBD1. There are 11 residues in the CDR3. V lost 6 bases and J lost 4; bases outside the gene matches: 1. Per germline, CDR1 SQVTM and CDR2 ANQGSEA. The DNA for the CDR3 is TGCAGCGTGACAGGGTCAGATACGCAGTATTTT. As protein: CSVTGSDTQYF.

The chain links TRBV2 to TRBJ1-2; 9 bases agree with TRBD1. J gave up 6 bases and V 10 bases, and 9 bases lay outside the gene matches. Looked up from germline, CDR1 is SNHLY and CDR2 is FYNNEI. The CDR3 length is 13 residues. This chain's CDR3 is CATRDRVGDGYTF. The CDR3 DNA sequence: TGTGCCACCCGGGACAGGGTAGGGGATGGCTACACCTTC.